These 22 T cell receptor beta chains were all obtained from the same sample, sequenced in a study of shared clonotypes between healthy human individuals. Clones were read by immunoSEQ multiplex PCR, and TCRdb kept only the in-frame ones, dropping some. The sample shows fewer than 1.4 million clones, around three quarters of them seen only once. Input material: memory CD4+ T cells from PBMCs. Sample subset: CD45RA-negative fraction. Receptor source: a man aged 18-30 years in good health. Some clones in this sample may be carry-over from other donors' samples.

This clone was detected once. The chain recombines TRBV4-1 with TRBJ1-4, with D unresolved. Germline V gene sequence: CDR1 MGHRA, CDR2 YSYEKL. The V and J ends lost 4 bases and 7 bases respectively, with 13 bases between them. The CDR3 extends over 14 amino acids. In DNA form, the CDR3 reads TGCGCCAGCAGCCTCTCGGGCCTTGGTGAAAAACTGTTTTTT. Translated: CASSLSGLGEKLFF.

The table lists this clone with a count of one. The gene calls are TRBV28 and TRBJ1-4; maybe TRBD1 (5 bases). The V end was cut by 2 bases, the J end by 12 bases, with 19 bases between. The CDR3 sequence is 15 residues long. The germline CDR1 and CDR2 sequences are MDHEN and SYDVKM. For the CDR3, the DNA is TGTGCCAGCAGTTTAGGACCGGGGGTTGAGCGGGAACTGTTTTTT. Protein product: CASSLGPGVERELFF.

The chain joins TRBV2 to TRBJ2-2; no reliable D call. This CDR3 comprises 16 residues. Trimming took off 6 bases at V and 0 bases at J, with 14 bases between the two ends. Germline values: CDR1 SNHLY, CDR2 FYNNEI. CDR3 nucleotide sequence: TGTGCCAGCAGGGGCGACGCTGGGGCGAACACCGGGGAGCTGTTTTTT. Amino acids: CASRGDAGANTGELFF.

As concerns this clone: A much larger clone is a single base away; this may be a read error. This rearrangement joins TRBV7-2 to TRBJ2-7; D uncertain. This CDR3 comprises 11 residues. Trimming removed 5 bases from V and 3 bases from J, with 5 bases in between. Germline CDR1 is SGHTA and CDR2 is FQGNSA. CDR3 in amino acids: CASSAYYEQYF. DNA of the CDR3: TGTGCCAGCAGCGCCTACTACGAGCAGTACTTC. The full variable domain, with the rest looked up from reference TRBV7-2 and TRBJ2-7, is GAGVSQSPSNKVTEKGKDVELRCDPISGHTALYWYRQSLGQGLEFLIYFQGNSAPDKSGLPSDRFSAERTGGSVSTLTIQRTQQEDSAVYLCASSAYYEQYFGPGTRLTVT.

V is TRBV5-6 and J is TRBJ2-2, with 9 bases aligning to TRBD1. Germline CDR1 SGHDT, CDR2 YYEEEE. Unmatched junction bases numbered 6, after V lost 5 bases and J lost 7 bases. This CDR3 is 14 amino acids long. The CDR3 region is CASSSGQGFGELFF. CDR3 in DNA: TGTGCCAGCAGTTCCGGACAGGGGTTCGGGGAGCTGTTTTTT. Full variable domain (missing parts from reference TRBV5-6 and TRBJ2-2): DAGVTQSPTHLIKTRGQQVTLRCSPKSGHDTVSWYQQALGQGPQFIFQYYEEEERQRGNFPDRFSGHQFPNYSSELNVNALLLGDSALYLCASSSGQGFGELFFGEGSRLTVL.

This chain connects TRBV7-9 to TRBJ1-1; D might be TRBD1 (5 bases). The germline gives CDR1 SEHNR, CDR2 FQNEAQ (reference sequence). The CDR3 runs to 16 residues. The germline V and J ends were trimmed by 3 bases and 0 bases, with 14 bases remaining between them. The CDR3 protein is CASSFGTPAMNTEAFF. The CDR3 DNA is TGTGCCAGCAGCTTTGGGACCCCGGCCATGAACACTGAAGCTTTCTTT.

The chain carries TRBV7-2 and TRBJ2-3; no clear D. The germline gives CDR1 SGHTA, CDR2 FQGNSA. The CDR3 totals 14 residues. Trimming pared 1 base from V and 2 bases from J, leaving 7 bases between. CDR3: CASSLVSYTDTQYF. CDR3 nucleotides: TGTGCCAGCAGCTTAGTATCTTACACAGATACGCAGTATTTT.

There are a few counts of this clone. CDR3 in amino acids: CASSYSPDSNQPQHF. The CDR3 DNA is TGTGCCAGCAGTTACTCTCCAGATAGCAATCAGCCCCAGCATTTT. The rearrangement uses TRBV6-5 and TRBJ1-5; the D is unclear. CDR3 length: 15 residues. Trimming shortened V by 0 bases and J by 0 bases, and 6 bases separated the two germline ends. Germline lookup yields CDR1 MNHEY and CDR2 SVGAGI.

This chain connects TRBV21-1 to TRBJ2-5. TRBV21-1 is listed as a pseudogene. The CDR3 is made up of 12 amino acids. CDR3 loop: CASCWDQETQYF. Here the CDR3 DNA reads TGTGCCAGCTGTTGGGACCAAGAGACCCAGTACTTC.

The sample holds one count of this clone. In the same sample, other DNA sequences code for this CDR3. CDR3 DNA sequence: TGTGCCAGCAGCTTAGCGCTAGCCGGGGAGCTGTTTTTT. Protein sequence: CASSLALAGELFF. This chain connects TRBV7-9 to TRBJ2-2; no definite D call. Trimming removed 0 bases at V and 6 bases at J, with 5 bases between. Germline loops: CDR1 SEHNR, CDR2 FQNEAQ (reference sequence). The CDR3 totals 13 residues.

This rearrangement joins TRBV7-2 to TRBJ1-4; 7 bases are shared with TRBD1. Germline V gene data show CDR1 as SGHTA and CDR2 as FQGNSA. This CDR3 contains 15 residues. V was clipped by 3 bases and J by 7 bases; unmatched bases: 8. The CDR3 DNA is TGTGCCAGCAGCTTTACAGGGGTGAGGGGTGAAAAACTGTTTTTT. Its protein is CASSFTGVRGEKLFF. The variable domain in full, with the rest retrieved from reference TRBV7-2 and TRBJ1-4, is GAGVSQSPSNKVTEKGKDVELRCDPISGHTALYWYRQSLGQGLEFLIYFQGNSAPDKSGLPSDRFSAERTGGSVSTLTIQRTQQEDSAVYLCASSFTGVRGEKLFFGSGTQLSVL.

This chain uses TRBV5-6 with TRBJ1-4, with D possibly being TRBD1 (5 bases). Germline CDR1 and CDR2: SGHDT and YYEEEE. CDR3 length: 14 amino acids. V was clipped by 0 bases and J by 8 bases, with 11 bases between them. CDR3 residues: CASSLAGQTEKLFF. For the CDR3, the DNA is TGTGCCAGCAGCTTGGCAGGGCAGACGGAAAAACTGTTTTTT.

The gene calls are TRBV7-3 and TRBJ2-1; D gene ambiguous. The V gene lost 5 bases and the J gene lost 6 bases, with 17 bases spanning the gap. Germline V lookup: CDR1 SGHTA, CDR2 FQGTGA. CDR3 length equals 15 residues. CDR3 nucleotides: TGTGCCAGCAGCCCATTTTCGGGTGTTGGCAATGAGCAGTTCTTC. This gives the protein CASSPFSGVGNEQFF.

This sequence joins TRBV5-1 and TRBJ2-1; 8 bases line up with TRBD1. V was clipped by 0 bases and J by 0 bases; unmatched bases: 2. CDR3 length equals 16 residues. Germline CDR1 reads SGHRS; CDR2 reads YFSETQ. The CDR3: CASSLATGVSYNEQFF. In DNA, the CDR3 is TGCGCCAGCAGCTTGGCGACAGGGGTCTCCTACAATGAGCAGTTCTTC. The entire variable domain, with the rest obtained from reference TRBV5-1 and TRBJ2-1, is as follows: KAGVTQTPRYLIKTRGQQVTLSCSPISGHRSVSWYQQTPGQGLQFLFEYFSETQRNKGNFPGRFSGRQFSNSRSEMNVSTLELGDSALYLCASSLATGVSYNEQFFGPGTRLTVL.

This clone was observed at least ten times. This sequence joins TRBV4-1 and TRBJ1-4; D not certain. V gave up 1 base and J gave up 10 bases, with 16 bases separating them. Germline V lookup: CDR1 MGHRA, CDR2 YSYEKL. The CDR3 sequence is 15 residues long. The CDR3 here is CASSQVPGDAGKLFF. The CDR3 coding sequence is TGCGCCAGCAGCCAAGTTCCAGGTGATGCGGGAAAACTGTTTTTT.

The chain couples TRBV6-6 to TRBJ1-2; no clear D. The V end lost 7 bases, the J end lost 3 bases, and 18 bases lay between the germline ends. The CDR3 has 15 amino acids. The germline CDR1 and CDR2 sequences are MNHNY and SVGAGI (reference sequence). This chain's CDR3 is CASIRGTQADYGYTF. DNA for the CDR3: TGTGCCAGCATCAGAGGTACCCAGGCCGACTATGGCTACACCTTC.

A remark on this clone: Just one base apart from a much larger clone, this may be a read error. The rearrangement links TRBV7-6 to TRBJ2-2, with D maybe TRBD1 (6 bases). This CDR3 has 13 amino acids. With 4 bases removed from V and 3 bases from J, the gap between germline ends came to 6 bases. Per germline, CDR1 SGHVS and CDR2 FNYEAQ. CDR3 DNA sequence: TGTGCCAGCAGCTACAGGGACACCGGGGAGCTGTTTTTT. Protein sequence: CASSYRDTGELFF.

The CDR3 DNA reads as TGTGCCAGCAGTAAACCGGACAGCCCGAATCAGCCCCAGCATTTT. Its protein product is CASSKPDSPNQPQHF. The V gene is TRBV28, the J gene TRBJ1-5; a possible D gene is TRBD1 (6 bases). This CDR3 is built from 15 residues. Between the trimmed V and J ends, which lost 5 bases and 4 bases, there was a span of 15 bases. CDR1 is MDHEN and CDR2 is SYDVKM in the germline V gene.

The CDR3 DNA follows: TGTGCCAGCACCAATTCCGGGAATTCACCCCTCCACTTT. Its translation is CASTNSGNSPLHF. The J gene is TRBJ1-6, the V gene TRBV7-2; D ambiguous. Germline V gene data show CDR1 as SGHTA and CDR2 as FQGNSA. The CDR3 spans 13 residues. Trimming left V 7 bases short and J 7 bases short, with 11 bases between.

V usage is TRBV19 and J usage is TRBJ2-3; either TRBD1 or TRBD2 may fit D (5 bases each). This CDR3 region has 13 residues. V was pared by 5 bases and J by 6 bases, with 12 bases between. CDR1 LNHDA and CDR2 SQIVND come from the germline V gene (reference sequence). CDR3 in DNA: TGTGCCAGTAGTCGAGAGGGGTGGGATACGCAGTATTTT. Its protein is CASSREGWDTQYF. The full variable domain, completed using reference TRBV19 and TRBJ2-3, is DGGITQSPKYLFRKEGQNVTLSCEQNLNHDAMYWYRQDPGQGLRLIYYSQIVNDFQKGDIAEGYSVSREKKESFPLTVTSAQKNPTAFYLCASSREGWDTQYFGPGTRLTVL.

This clone was observed many times. The CDR3 spells CASNRGAGNYYGYTF. Here the CDR3 DNA reads TGCGCCAGCAACCGGGGGGCGGGTAATTACTATGGCTACACCTTC. The gene calls are TRBV5-1 and TRBJ1-2, with D perhaps matching TRBD1 (6 bases). The CDR3 is 15 amino acids. Germline-derived CDR1 and CDR2 are SGHRS and YFSETQ. With 6 bases removed from V and 3 bases from J, the gap between germline ends came to 18 bases.

The chain has TRBV29-1 and TRBJ2-2; weak D call: TRBD1 (7 bases). The CDR3 is 13 residues long. V lost 7 bases, J lost 4 bases, and 13 bases lay in between. Per the germline V gene, CDR1 is SQVTM and CDR2 is ANQGSEA. CDR3 sequence: CSGRGQSTGELFF. The CDR3 nucleotides are TGCAGCGGGAGGGGACAGTCCACCGGGGAGCTGTTTTTT.